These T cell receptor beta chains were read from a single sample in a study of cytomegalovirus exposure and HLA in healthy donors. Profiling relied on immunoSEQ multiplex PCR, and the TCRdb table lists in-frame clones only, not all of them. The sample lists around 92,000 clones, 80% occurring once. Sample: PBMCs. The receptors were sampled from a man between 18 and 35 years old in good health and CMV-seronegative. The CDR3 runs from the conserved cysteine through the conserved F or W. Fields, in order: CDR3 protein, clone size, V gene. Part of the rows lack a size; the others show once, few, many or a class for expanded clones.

CDR3 protein: CASSPDRVANEKLFF
clone size: -
V gene: TRBV7-9

CDR3 protein: CATSGRTGPDSPLHF
clone size: -
V gene: TRBV15

CDR3 protein: CASGRTSGYEQYF
clone size: -
V gene: TRBV2

CDR3 protein: CAYVGQPQHF
clone size: -
V gene: TRBV6-9

CDR3 protein: CASSSRKGLYGYTF
clone size: -
V gene: TRBV7-2

CDR3 protein: CASSVERTDTQYF
clone size: few
V gene: TRBV11-3

CDR3 protein: CASSKEGVEETQYF
clone size: -
V gene: TRBV21-1

CDR3 protein: CASSLDWGPSGNTIYF
clone size: -
V gene: TRBV5-1

CDR3 protein: CASSLGGGHATNEKLFF
clone size: -
V gene: TRBV5-1

CDR3 protein: CASRDTSGRNYEQYF
clone size: -
V gene: TRBV6-5

CDR3 protein: CASRRTGTDTQYF
clone size: -
V gene: TRBV19

CDR3 protein: CATRQATDTQYF
clone size: -
V gene: TRBV6-1

CDR3 protein: CASSFRGSGNEKLFF
clone size: -
V gene: TRBV5-6

CDR3 protein: CASSAGGQHYQPQHF
clone size: -
V gene: TRBV28

CDR3 protein: CASRPGTSGFGETQYF
clone size: -
V gene: TRBV5-8

CDR3 protein: CASRQLAGGLRETQYF
clone size: -
V gene: TRBV4-3

CDR3 protein: CSTRGGVYTEAFF
clone size: -
V gene: TRBV29-1

CDR3 protein: CSSSLYPPEGIGEKLFF
clone size: few
V gene: TRBV7-9

CDR3 protein: CASSLPSGGDHEQFF
clone size: -
V gene: TRBV27

CDR3 protein: CASSPGQKSGNTGELFF
clone size: -
V gene: TRBV5-1